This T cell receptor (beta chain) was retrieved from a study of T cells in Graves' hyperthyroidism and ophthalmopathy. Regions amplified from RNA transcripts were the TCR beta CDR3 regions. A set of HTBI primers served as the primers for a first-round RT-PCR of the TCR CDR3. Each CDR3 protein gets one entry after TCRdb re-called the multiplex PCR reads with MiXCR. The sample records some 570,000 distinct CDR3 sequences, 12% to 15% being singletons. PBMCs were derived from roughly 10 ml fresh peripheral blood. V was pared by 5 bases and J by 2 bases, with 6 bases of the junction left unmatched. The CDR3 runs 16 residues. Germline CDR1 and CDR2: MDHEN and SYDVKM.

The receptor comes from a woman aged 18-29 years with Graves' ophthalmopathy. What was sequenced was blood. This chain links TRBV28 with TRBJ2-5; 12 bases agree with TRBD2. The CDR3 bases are TGTGCCAGCAGTCTAGCGGGAGGGCCCTTTCAAGAGACCCAGTACTTC. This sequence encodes CASSLAGGPFQETQYF.